These T cell receptor beta chains were read from a single sample in a study of a mutant IDH1 vaccine in newly diagnosed glioma. Their recognized antigens are unknown. The protocol was immunoSEQ multiplex PCR, while the TCRdb copy is restricted to in-frame clones and leaves out a portion. The sample consists of fewer than 60,000 clones, 65% of them appearing once. Sequenced material: peripheral blood mononuclear cells (PBMCs), taken from a glioma patient whose treatment included an IDH1 peptide vaccine. The receptors shown here come from a man between 35 and 55 years old with glioma. Some clones in this sample may be carry-over from other donors' samples. Both conserved end residues are part of each CDR3. A D gene is named only where the DNA matches it firmly. Some rows have no size entry. The others give once, few or many, or a class for an expanded clone.

J gene,V gene,D gene,clone size,CDR3 DNA,CDR3 protein
TRBJ2-5,TRBV7-9,.,.,TGTGCCAGCAGCCTCGGGACTCGTATCCAAGAGACCCAGTACTTC,CASSLGTRIQETQYF
TRBJ1-1,TRBV27,.,.,TGTGCCAGCAATCTGACACCAGCCGTGGGGAACACTGAAGCTTTCTTT,CASNLTPAVGNTEAFF
TRBJ1-2,TRBV5-1,TRBD1,once,TGCGCCAGCGGACAGGAGGGGTACTATGGCTACACCTTC,CASGQEGYYGYTF
TRBJ2-7,TRBV2,TRBD1,.,TGTGCCAGCAGAGGGGACAGGCTTGTCGAGCAGTACTTC,CASRGDRLVEQYF
TRBJ2-5,TRBV19,.,.,TGTGCCAGTACCGGGGCGGGGAGGGAGACCCAGTACTTC,CASTGAGRETQYF
TRBJ2-1,TRBV11-2,TRBD2,few,TGTGCCAGCAGCCAGGGACTACAGCGGTACAATGAGCAGTTCTTC,CASSQGLQRYNEQFF
TRBJ1-2,TRBV6-1,TRBD1,.,TGTGCCAGCAGTGAAACCGGGACAGGGGAAAACTATGGCTACACCTTC,CASSETGTGENYGYTF
TRBJ1-1,TRBV29-1,.,.,TGCAGCGTTGAGGTTGGGGCTTTCTTT,CSVEVGAFF
TRBJ2-7,TRBV16,.,few,TGTGCCAGCAGCCAACCTGGTTCCTACGAGCAGTACTTC,CASSQPGSYEQYF
TRBJ1-5,TRBV2,TRBD1,few,TGTGCCAGCAGTGAACGGACAGGGGCCCGTGGTCAGCCCCAGCATTTT,CASSERTGARGQPQHF
TRBJ2-7,TRBV19,.,few,TGTGCCAGTAGTTCGCACCCCCAGGGGTACGAGCAGTACTTC,CASSSHPQGYEQYF
TRBJ2-7,TRBV20-1,.,.,TGCAGTGCTCTGGTCTACTACGAGCAGTACTTC,CSALVYYEQYF
TRBJ2-7,TRBV6-1,TRBD1,.,TGTGCCAGCAGTCAAAGGGACAGTTTCTACGAGCAGTACTTC,CASSQRDSFYEQYF
TRBJ2-1,TRBV11-3,.,.,TGTGCCAGCAGCTTAGGTTTCTACAATGAGCAGTTCTTC,CASSLGFYNEQFF
TRBJ1-6,TRBV2,.,few,TGTGCCAGCAGTGGGGAGAATAATTCACCCCTCCACTTT,CASSGENNSPLHF
TRBJ1-2,TRBV5-1,.,.,TGCGCCAGCAGCTTGGAGTTGTCTGGTTCCTATGGCTACACCTTC,CASSLELSGSYGYTF
TRBJ2-1,TRBV7-2,TRBD2,.,TGTGCCAGCAGCCCGAGACGTAGCGGGGCATCCGGTAATGAGCAGTTCTTC,CASSPRRSGASGNEQFF
TRBJ1-2,TRBV9,.,.,TGTGCCAGCAGCATCGACGGGACCTATGGCTACACCTTC,CASSIDGTYGYTF
TRBJ2-1,TRBV7-6,TRBD1,.,TGTGCCAGCAGCCCGGGACAGAACAATGAGCAGTTCTTC,CASSPGQNNEQFF
TRBJ2-1,TRBV30,TRBD2,.,TGTGCCTGGAGTGAATCCCGGACTAGCGGGGGGGCAAATGAGCAGTTCTTC,CAWSESRTSGGANEQFF
TRBJ1-1,TRBV14,TRBD1,few,TGTGCCAGCAGCAGACAGGGGAACACTGAAGCTTTCTTT,CASSRQGNTEAFF
TRBJ1-1,TRBV14,.,few,TGTGCCAGCAGCCAAGAATTTGGGCGGAGGACACAGTCTGAAGCTTTCTTT,CASSQEFGRRTQSEAFF
TRBJ1-4,TRBV5-6,.,.,TGTGCCAGCAGCTTGGTGGTTTTTACAGATGCAACTAATGAAAAACTGTTTTTT,CASSLVVFTDATNEKLFF
TRBJ1-1,TRBV27,.,.,TGTGCCAGCAGTTCCCCGGGATTGGGCACTGAAGCTTTCTTT,CASSSPGLGTEAFF
TRBJ2-7,TRBV28,.,.,TGTGCCAGCAGTTCCCCCGGGGTGGGGGCCTACGAGCAGTACTTC,CASSSPGVGAYEQYF
TRBJ2-1,TRBV4-1,TRBD2,.,TGCGCCAGCAGCCAAGACCCCGGGATCCAGCGGGGGAACAATGAGCAGTTCTTC,CASSQDPGIQRGNNEQFF
TRBJ1-1,TRBV18,.,once,TGTGCCAGCTCACCCCTGACAGGAGAGAACACTGAAGCTTTCTTT,CASSPLTGENTEAFF
TRBJ1-5,TRBV5-6,.,.,TGTGCCAGCAGCTTTTGGGGCGGAACGGGTCAGCCCCAGCATTTT,CASSFWGGTGQPQHF
TRBJ2-7,TRBV30,.,.,TGTGCCTGGACTCCTGGGTCGACCCTCTACGAGCAGTACTTC,CAWTPGSTLYEQYF
TRBJ1-4,TRBV18,TRBD1,few,TGTGCCAGCTCACCCCGGGACAGGGCGGATGAAAAACTGTTTTTT,CASSPRDRADEKLFF
TRBJ1-2,TRBV27,TRBD1,.,TGTGCCAGCAGTTTATCCCCTGACAGGGGGCGAAGCTGGTGGGACTATGGCTACACCTTC,CASSLSPDRGRSWWDYGYTF
TRBJ2-5,TRBV10-1,.,few,TGCGCCATGAGATGGGGACAAGAGACCCAGTACTTC,CAMRWGQETQYF
TRBJ1-2,TRBV4-1,.,.,TGCGCCAGCAGCCAACGGGGGGCAGACTATGGCTACACCTTC,CASSQRGADYGYTF
TRBJ2-7,TRBV5-4,TRBD1,few,TGTGCCAGCAGTTTGGGGGACAGCGACATGGACGAGCAGTACTTC,CASSLGDSDMDEQYF
TRBJ1-6,TRBV11-2,.,.,TGTGCCAGCAGCTTAGGCCAGAGCTCCTATAATTCACCCCTCCACTTT,CASSLGQSSYNSPLHF
TRBJ1-1,TRBV5-6,.,few,TGTGCCAGCAACACACTTCGCTTAGGGAACACTGAAGCTTTCTTT,CASNTLRLGNTEAFF
TRBJ2-1,TRBV6-6,.,.,TGTGCCAGCAGTTACGCCAAAGAAGCCGAGCAGTTCTTC,CASSYAKEAEQFF
TRBJ1-6,TRBV7-8,.,once,TGTGCCAGCAGCTTTGGCTCCTATAATTCACCCCTCCACTTT,CASSFGSYNSPLHF
TRBJ1-3,TRBV19,.,.,TGTGCCAGTAGTCGATCCGGGAGCCACAGGACAGAGGGAAACACCATATATTTT,CASSRSGSHRTEGNTIYF
TRBJ2-1,TRBV7-2,TRBD2,.,TGTGCCAGCAGCCCTCAAGGACTAGCGGGGGGGCCACGGGAGCAGTTCTTC,CASSPQGLAGGPREQFF
TRBJ2-5,TRBV2,.,.,TGTGCCAGCAGAGGGGACTCCCAATCAGAGACCCAGTACTTC,CASRGDSQSETQYF
TRBJ1-5,TRBV6-5,.,.,TGTGCCAGCAGTTACACAGGAGGGGCCGATCAGCCCCAGCATTTT,CASSYTGGADQPQHF
TRBJ2-1,TRBV5-8,TRBD2,.,TGTGCCAGCAGCTTGTCTAGCGGGGGGGCTTTTACCTACAATGAGCAGTTCTTC,CASSLSSGGAFTYNEQFF
TRBJ2-7,TRBV6-5,TRBD2,.,TGTGCCAGCAGTTACTCGGCGGGGGGCCCCTACGAGCAGTACTTC,CASSYSAGGPYEQYF
TRBJ1-3,TRBV10-2,.,.,TGCGCCAGCAGTGGGCGTGGGGGAAGAGGAAACACCATATATTTT,CASSGRGGRGNTIYF
TRBJ1-1,TRBV6-5,TRBD1,.,TGTGCCAGCAGGCGACAGGGAGGCACTGAAGCTTTCTTT,CASRRQGGTEAFF
TRBJ2-7,TRBV6-1,.,once,TGTGCCAGCGGGCCGGGGGCCAACCAGGGGCAGTACTTC,CASGPGANQGQYF
TRBJ1-2,TRBV11-2,.,.,TGTGCCAGCAGTCAACGGCAGGGGTTGAGTTCTGAGGGCTACACCTTC,CASSQRQGLSSEGYTF
TRBJ2-3,TRBV4-2,TRBD2,.,TGTGCCAGCAGCCAAGGGGGGGGAGCGGGGCTTTCCACAGATACGCAGTATTTT,CASSQGGGAGLSTDTQYF
TRBJ1-2,TRBV6-1,.,.,TGTGCCAGCAGGATAGGGGAGTACTATGGCTACACCTTC,CASRIGEYYGYTF
TRBJ2-2,TRBV15,.,.,TGTGCCACCAGCCATAGAAACCCCGGGGAGCTGTTTTTT,CATSHRNPGELFF
TRBJ2-7,TRBV5-1,TRBD1,.,TGCGCCAGCAGCTTGGATCGGACAGGGGGGACCTACGAGCAGTACTTC,CASSLDRTGGTYEQYF
TRBJ1-1,TRBV7-9,TRBD1,.,TGTGCCAGCAGCCCGTGGGACAGATTGAACACTGAAGCTTTCTTT,CASSPWDRLNTEAFF
TRBJ1-5,TRBV19,.,.,TGTGCCAGTAGTATTGAGTCCGGTCAGCCCCAGCATTTT,CASSIESGQPQHF
TRBJ2-3,TRBV29-1,.,.,TGCAGCGTTGTAGGGGGGGCCGACTTGAACACAGATACGCAGTATTTT,CSVVGGADLNTDTQYF
TRBJ1-2,TRBV2,.,.,TGTGCCAGCAGTGACGAACTGGGCTATGGCTACACCTTC,CASSDELGYGYTF
TRBJ2-1,TRBV29-1,.,.,TGCAGCGCGGCGGGCAGACTAACCTGGGATGAGCAGTTCTTC,CSAAGRLTWDEQFF
TRBJ2-7,TRBV7-9,TRBD2,.,TGTGCCAGCAGCCCCAGCGGGGCGTCCTACGAGCAGTACTTC,CASSPSGASYEQYF
TRBJ2-7,TRBV7-8,TRBD1,.,TGTGCCAGCAGCTCTCGACAGGGGCGCCACGAGCAGTACTTC,CASSSRQGRHEQYF
TRBJ2-5,TRBV4-2,TRBD2,.,TGTGCCAGCAGCCAAGAAGAGACTAGCGGGGGGTCCGGGGCCTACCAAGAGACCCAGTACTTC,CASSQEETSGGSGAYQETQYF